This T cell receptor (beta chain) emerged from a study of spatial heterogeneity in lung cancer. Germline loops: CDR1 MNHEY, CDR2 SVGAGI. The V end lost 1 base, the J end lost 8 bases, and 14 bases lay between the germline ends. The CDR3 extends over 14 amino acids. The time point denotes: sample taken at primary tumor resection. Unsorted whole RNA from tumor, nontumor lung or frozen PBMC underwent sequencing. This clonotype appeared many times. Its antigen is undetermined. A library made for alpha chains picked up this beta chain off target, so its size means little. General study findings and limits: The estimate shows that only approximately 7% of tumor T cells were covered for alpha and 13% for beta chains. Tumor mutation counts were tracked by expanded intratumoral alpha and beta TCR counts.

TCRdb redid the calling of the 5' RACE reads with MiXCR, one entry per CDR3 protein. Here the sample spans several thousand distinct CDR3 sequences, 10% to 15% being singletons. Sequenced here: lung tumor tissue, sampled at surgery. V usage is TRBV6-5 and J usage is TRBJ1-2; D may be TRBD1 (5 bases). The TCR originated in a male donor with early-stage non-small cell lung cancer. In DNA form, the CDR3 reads TGTGCCAGCAGTTACTGGGACGGTGCAGGAGGCTACACCTTC. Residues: CASSYWDGAGGYTF.